One T cell receptor (beta chain) is described in this entry. Its antigen is undetermined. CDR1 is MNHEY, CDR2 SMNVEV, per germline (reference sequence). The V segment lost 6 bases and the J segment 3 bases; nucleotides outside the gene matches: 5. The CDR3 is made up of 14 amino acids. An Oncomine TCR Beta short-read assay was used to sequence the DNA from cultured CD4+ T cells. MiXCR, applied by TCRdb to the PCR reads, yields one record per CDR3 protein. Of approximately 19,000 distinct CDR3 sequences listed, 55% to 70% were seen once; the top ten hold approximately 8%. Treatment meaning: roughly 10-day PBMC culture with coronavirus spike peptide pools or control peptides (ViraFEST assay). This record belongs to a study of vaccination and CD4 T cells after COVID-19. The wider study: The cells were exposed to overlapping spike peptides originating from SARS-CoV-2, HCoV-NL63, HCoV-OC43 and HCoV-229E for stimulation.

This chain links TRBV27 with TRBJ1-2, with 9 bases fitting TRBD1. Sequencing was carried out using CD4+ T cells from blood, cultured in vitro. The sequence was collected from a human donor who had recovered from COVID-19. CDR3 coding DNA: TGTGCCAGCAGGGGACAGGGAAGAGACTATGGCTACACCTTC. It yields the protein CASRGQGRDYGYTF.